The 31 T cell receptor beta chains presented below share a single source sample, sequenced in a study of vaccination effects on CD4 cells after COVID-19. The assay was immunoSEQ multiplex PCR, and TCRdb's table has in-frame clones only and misses some. The sample has roughly 42,000 clones; approximately 80% are singletons. Expansion with viral peptide pools was applied to antigen-specific CD4+ T cells by the ViraFEST assay prior to sequencing. It was after more than 8 days of culture that CD4+ T cells were isolated. No vaccinee had earlier SARS-CoV-2 infection, and nucleocapsid antibodies were negative. The antigens for these receptors are not known. The specimen was CD4+ T cells from PBMCs cultured with HCoV-NL63 spike peptides, collected before COVID-19 vaccination. The receptors come from a human donor who received a COVID-19 vaccine.

The CDR3 here is CASSFIRLNQPQHF. CDR3 bases: TGCGCCAGCAGCTTTATTAGGCTCAATCAGCCCCAGCATTTT. This rearrangement joins TRBV4-1 to TRBJ1-5; no reliable D call. V lost 5 bases and J lost 3, with 11 bases in between. The CDR3 has 14 amino acids. Germline V gene data show CDR1 as MGHRA and CDR2 as YSYEKL.

The chain's CDR3 is CASSLGDRGGADTQYF. The CDR3 coding sequence is TGCGCCAGCAGCTTGGGGGACAGGGGAGGCGCAGATACGCAGTATTTT. The genes are TRBV5-1 and TRBJ2-3, with TRBD1 identical over 10 bases. Trimming at V came to 0 bases and at J to 4 bases, leaving 5 bases not matched to a gene. Germline V lookup: CDR1 SGHRS, CDR2 YFSETQ. This CDR3 spans 16 amino acids.

The J gene is TRBJ2-5, the V gene TRBV6-5; 8 nucleotides align to TRBD2. Losses at the gene ends were 8 bases for V and 5 bases for J; bases not matched to a gene: 7. Germline V gene lookup returns CDR1 MNHEY and CDR2 SVGAGI. CDR3 length: 13 residues. CDR3 in amino acids: CASGRGGVETQYF. CDR3 DNA: TGTGCCAGCGGACGGGGGGGGGTCGAGACCCAGTACTTC.

V and J are TRBV15 and TRBJ2-5, with 10 bases fitting TRBD1. Germline V CDR1 and CDR2: LNHNV, YYDKDF (reference sequence). The CDR3 length is 17 residues. Trimming at V came to 2 bases and at J to 5 bases, leaving 11 bases not matched to a gene. The CDR3 reads CATSRSRRTGGLETQYF. CDR3 coding DNA: TGTGCCACCAGCAGATCCCGCCGGACAGGGGGATTGGAGACCCAGTACTTC.

This clone was detected only once. J is TRBJ1-1 and V is TRBV29-1, with D unresolved. CDR3 length: 13 residues. Trimming took 5 bases from V and 1 from J, leaving 11 bases between them. Germline CDR1 is SQVTM and CDR2 is ANQGSEA. The CDR3: CSVFWRANTEAFF. CDR3 sequence (DNA): TGCAGCGTTTTTTGGCGGGCGAACACTGAAGCTTTCTTT.

This clone was seen only once. The rearrangement joins TRBV5-1 to TRBJ2-1, with a weak D call TRBD1 (5 bases). This CDR3 is built from 15 residues. V was pared by 2 bases and J by 0 bases, with 9 bases between. CDR1 and CDR2 (germline): SGHRS, YFSETQ. The CDR3 loop reads CASSLPDSSYNEQFF. Here the CDR3 DNA reads TGCGCCAGCAGCTTACCCGACAGCTCCTACAATGAGCAGTTCTTC.

The chain employs TRBV5-5 and TRBJ1-2; possible D gene TRBD1, 6 bases. Germline-derived CDR1 and CDR2 are SGHKS and YYEKEE (reference sequence). The CDR3 runs to 14 residues. Trimming took off 4 bases at V and 0 bases at J, with 10 bases between the two ends. CDR3 residues: CASSRDTANYGYTF. The CDR3 region has the DNA TGTGCCAGCAGCCGGGACACCGCTAACTATGGCTACACCTTC.

This chain uses TRBV28 with TRBJ1-6; D is possibly TRBD1 (6 bases). The germline V gene encodes CDR1 MDHEN and CDR2 SYDVKM. V was trimmed by 5 bases and J by 3 bases, leaving 14 bases between them. The CDR3 is 16 amino acids. This CDR3 is CASSPSRGIYNSPLHF. The CDR3, as DNA: TGTGCCAGCAGTCCGTCGAGGGGGATCTATAATTCACCCCTCCACTTT.

The chain couples TRBV5-1 to TRBJ2-2; TRBD2 matches at 13 bases. Germline CDR1 and CDR2: SGHRS and YFSETQ. The trim removed 4 bases at V and 1 base at J, leaving 7 bases unmatched. The CDR3 is made up of 18 amino acids. CDR3 coding DNA: TGCGCCAGCAGCACGACCGGGACTAGCGGGGTGAACACCGGGGAGCTGTTTTTT. Amino acid sequence: CASSTTGTSGVNTGELFF.

J is TRBJ2-2 and V is TRBV24-1, with 7 bases aligning to TRBD1. This CDR3 is built from 19 residues. CDR1 and CDR2 (germline): KGHDR, SFDVKD. Unmatched junction bases numbered 14, after V lost 2 bases and J lost 3 bases. CDR3 protein: CATSDWNRVTGMDTGELFF. The DNA of the CDR3 is TGTGCCACCAGTGATTGGAATAGAGTGACAGGGATGGACACCGGGGAGCTGTTTTTT.

The V gene is TRBV18, the J gene TRBJ2-5, with 10 bases matching TRBD2. The CDR3 contains 16 residues. V shed 3 bases, J shed 2 bases, and the junction held 6 bases outside the gene matches. From germline, CDR1 is KGHSH and CDR2 LQKENI. The CDR3 loop is CASSPVPGLAQETQYF. The CDR3 DNA follows: TGTGCCAGCTCACCGGTGCCGGGACTAGCGCAAGAGACCCAGTACTTC.

This clone was observed a single time. V and J are TRBV6-6 and TRBJ2-3; D is undetermined. Germline CDR1 MNHNY, CDR2 SVGAGI (reference sequence). Deletions cut 6 bases from V and 2 bases from J, with 9 bases between. The CDR3 runs 13 residues. CDR3 DNA sequence: TGTGCCAGCAGAGTCGAGTCCACAGATACGCAGTATTTT. Translated: CASRVESTDTQYF.

The V gene is TRBV4-1, the J gene TRBJ1-5; possible D gene TRBD1, 6 bases. V was pared by 0 bases and J by 2 bases, with 8 bases between. Germline V gene lookup returns CDR1 MGHRA and CDR2 YSYEKL. The CDR3 runs 15 residues. Written as DNA, the CDR3 is TGCGCCAGCAGCCAAGACCCAGGGGGCAATCAGCCCCAGCATTTT. Translation: CASSQDPGGNQPQHF.

The table lists this clone with a count of one. This chain uses TRBV30 with TRBJ2-6, with a tentative D call TRBD1 (6 bases). V lost 2 bases and J lost 2, with 10 bases in between. The CDR3 runs to 15 residues. Germline lookup yields CDR1 GTSNPN and CDR2 SVGIG (reference sequence). This CDR3 reads CAWSRGGTGANVLTF. DNA of the CDR3: TGTGCCTGGAGTCGAGGGGGAACTGGGGCCAACGTCCTGACTTTC.

The DNA of the CDR3 is TGTGCCAGCTCATCCCAGACAGGGGAAGAGACCCAGTACTTC. It translates to CASSSQTGEETQYF. The chain employs TRBV18 and TRBJ2-5; TRBD1 matches at 8 bases. The germline CDR1 and CDR2 sequences are KGHSH and LQKENI. V lost 5 bases to trimming and J lost 3 bases; unmatched junction nucleotides: 5. The CDR3 length is 14 residues.

The rearrangement uses TRBV28 and TRBJ2-5; the match to TRBD2 covers 8 bases. After removal of 6 bases from V and 13 bases from J, the junction contained 19 bases not matched to a gene. The CDR3 sequence is 15 residues long. Germline CDR1 reads MDHEN; CDR2 reads SYDVKM. The CDR3 loop reads CASSTLGGLERFGYF. The CDR3 nucleotides are TGTGCCAGCAGCACCCTGGGGGGACTAGAGCGTTTCGGGTACTTC.

This clone was detected a few times. The chain is built from TRBV27 and TRBJ2-3; 9 bases map to TRBD1. Germline trimming cut 4 bases from V and 7 bases from J; bases unmatched to any gene: 9. Germline V lookup: CDR1 MNHEY, CDR2 SMNVEV (reference sequence). The CDR3 spans 15 residues. DNA for the CDR3: TGTGCCAGCAGTTCAACCGGGACAGGGTCCTATACGCAGTATTTT. Translated, it gives CASSSTGTGSYTQYF.

In its sample, this clone was seen a few times. This rearrangement joins TRBV6-1 to TRBJ1-5; no clear D. Trimming stripped 4 bases from V and 8 bases from J, with 21 bases between. Germline V lookup: CDR1 MNHNS, CDR2 SASEGT. This CDR3 has 16 amino acids. The CDR3 loop is CASSGAFLLDGEPQHF. The CDR3 DNA sequence: TGTGCCAGCAGTGGGGCCTTCCTTTTGGACGGGGAGCCCCAGCATTTT.

The chain combines TRBV4-3 with TRBJ1-2; a weak D match, TRBD1 (5 bases). Germline assignment: CDR1 LGHNA and CDR2 YSLEER. Trimming cost V 3 bases and J 3 bases, with 14 bases left between them. This CDR3 has 15 amino acids. CDR3: CASSQGPGQDYGYTF. CDR3 nucleotides: TGCGCCAGCAGCCAGGGGCCCGGTCAGGACTATGGCTACACCTTC.

V is TRBV9 and J is TRBJ2-7; no definite D call. The CDR3 consists of 12 residues. CDR1 and CDR2 from the germline V gene are SGDLS and YYNGEE. V was clipped by 1 base and J by 2 bases, with 4 bases between them. The CDR3 DNA is TGTGCCAGCAGCGTAAGGGCCTACGAGCAGTACGTC. Translating gives CASSVRAYEQYV.

The genes are TRBV18 and TRBJ2-1; the match to TRBD2 covers 8 bases. Germline V CDR1 and CDR2: KGHSH, LQKENI. The CDR3 covers 13 residues. The V gene end was trimmed by 3 bases and the J gene end by 5 bases; junction bases not matched to a gene: 0. CDR3 coding DNA: TGTGCCAGCTCACCGGGACTAGACAATGAGCAGTTCTTC. The encoded protein is CASSPGLDNEQFF.

In its sample, this clone was seen a few times. This CDR3 is CASSQDQGQGRTGELFF. DNA of the CDR3: TGTGCCAGCAGCCAAGATCAGGGACAGGGCCGCACCGGGGAGCTGTTTTTT. The chain links TRBV4-2 to TRBJ2-2; 9 bases agree with TRBD1. Trimming removed 0 bases from V and 4 bases from J; junction bases left unmatched: 6. Germline V gives CDR1 LGHNA, CDR2 YNFKEQ. This CDR3 contains 17 residues.

The rearrangement joins TRBV5-6 to TRBJ1-6, with D perhaps TRBD1 (6 bases). This CDR3 is built from 16 residues. V shed 9 bases and J shed 7 bases, with 23 bases lying between them. Germline V CDR1 and CDR2: SGHDT, YYEEEE. CDR3: CANGQRETQENSPLHF. The CDR3 coding sequence is TGTGCCAACGGACAGAGAGAGACACAAGAGAATTCACCCCTCCACTTT.

J is TRBJ2-6 and V is TRBV7-3, with D perhaps matching TRBD1 or TRBD2 (5 bases each). Trimming removed 2 bases at V and 0 bases at J, with 17 bases between. The CDR3 totals 19 residues. The germline gives CDR1 SGHTA, CDR2 FQGTGA. CDR3 sequence reads: CASSLVPTGAPSGANVLTF. CDR3 bases: TGTGCCAGCAGCTTAGTACCAACCGGGGCCCCCTCTGGGGCCAACGTCCTGACTTTC.

The V gene is TRBV28, the J gene TRBJ1-5; 7 bases line up with TRBD1. This CDR3 contains 13 residues. The germline gives CDR1 MDHEN, CDR2 SYDVKM. V lost 8 bases, J lost 6 bases, and 7 bases stayed unmatched. CDR3 protein: CASGRQGFQPQHF. CDR3 DNA: TGTGCCAGCGGGCGACAGGGTTTTCAGCCCCAGCATTTT. Using reference TRBV28 and TRBJ1-5 for the parts outside the CDR3, the full variable domain is DVKVTQSSRYLVKRTGEKVFLECVQDMDHENMFWYRQDPGLGLRLIYFSYDVKMKEKGDIPEGYSVSREKKERFSLILESASTNQTSMYLCASGRQGFQPQHFGDGTRLSIL.

The CDR3 protein is CSASVRDPRDIQYF. As DNA, the CDR3 is TGCAGTGCTAGTGTCCGGGACCCTCGGGACATTCAGTACTTC. The V gene is TRBV20-1, the J gene TRBJ2-4; either TRBD1 or TRBD2 may fit D (5 bases each). Germline V gene lookup returns CDR1 DFQATT and CDR2 SNEGSKA (reference sequence). V was clipped by 3 bases and J by 8 bases, with 17 bases between them. The CDR3 spans 14 residues.

This clone was counted only a few times. The chain employs TRBV6-5 and TRBJ1-2, with TRBD1 identical over 7 bases. V lost 0 bases to trimming and J lost 4 bases; unmatched junction nucleotides: 2. CDR1 is MNHEY and CDR2 is SVGAGI in the germline V gene. This CDR3 comprises 14 residues. CDR3 nucleotide sequence: TGTGCCAGCAGTTACTCGTCAGGGGGCTATGGCTACACCTTC. It yields the protein CASSYSSGGYGYTF.

This clone has a handful of counts. This chain joins TRBV30 and TRBJ2-2; D ambiguous. V was trimmed by 2 bases and J by 0 bases, leaving 7 bases between them. The CDR3 covers 14 residues. Germline V gene sequence: CDR1 GTSNPN, CDR2 SVGIG (reference sequence). CDR3 DNA sequence: TGTGCCTGGAGTCATGACGCGAACACCGGGGAGCTGTTTTTT. It translates to CAWSHDANTGELFF.

The V call is TRBV6-2 or TRBV6-3, the J call TRBJ2-3, with 11 bases identical to TRBD1. J lost 1 base, V lost 2 bases, and 5 bases had no gene match. The CDR3 loop spans 17 amino acids. CDR1 and CDR2 (germline): MNHEY, SVGEGT. The chain's CDR3 is CASSYLGDRGGTDTQYF. CDR3 bases: TGTGCCAGCAGTTACCTCGGGGACAGGGGGGGCACAGATACGCAGTATTTT.

The rearrangement joins TRBV6-1 to TRBJ2-7; D is ambiguous. Germline CDR1 reads MNHNS; CDR2 reads SASEGT. V was clipped by 2 bases and J by 2 bases, with 13 bases between them. The CDR3 loop spans 15 amino acids. The DNA of the CDR3 is TGTGCCAGCAGTGAATCTAGGGCAGATACCTACGAGCAGTACGTC. Translation: CASSESRADTYEQYV.

This chain links TRBV7-9 with TRBJ2-1, with TRBD1 matching 7 bases. The ends lost 6 bases at V and 12 bases at J; junction bases unmatched: 8. The CDR3 length is 12 residues. CDR1 is SEHNR, CDR2 FQNEAQ, per germline (reference sequence). The CDR3 sequence is CASSIDRVGQFF. In DNA form, the CDR3 reads TGTGCCAGCAGTATCGACAGGGTGGGGCAGTTCTTC.